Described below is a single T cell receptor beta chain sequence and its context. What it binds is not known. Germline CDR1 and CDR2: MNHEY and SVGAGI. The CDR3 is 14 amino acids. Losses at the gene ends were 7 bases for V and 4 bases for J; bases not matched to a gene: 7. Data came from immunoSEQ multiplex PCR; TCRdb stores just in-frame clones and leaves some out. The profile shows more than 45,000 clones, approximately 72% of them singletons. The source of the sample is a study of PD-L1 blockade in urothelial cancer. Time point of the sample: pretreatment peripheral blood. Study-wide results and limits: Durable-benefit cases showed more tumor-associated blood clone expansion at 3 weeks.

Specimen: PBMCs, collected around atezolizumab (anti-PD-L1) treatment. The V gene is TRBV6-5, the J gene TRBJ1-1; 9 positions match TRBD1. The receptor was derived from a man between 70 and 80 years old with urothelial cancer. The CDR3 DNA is TGTGCCAGCACGAAACAGGGGGCGCTCACTGAAGCTTTCTTT. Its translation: CASTKQGALTEAFF.